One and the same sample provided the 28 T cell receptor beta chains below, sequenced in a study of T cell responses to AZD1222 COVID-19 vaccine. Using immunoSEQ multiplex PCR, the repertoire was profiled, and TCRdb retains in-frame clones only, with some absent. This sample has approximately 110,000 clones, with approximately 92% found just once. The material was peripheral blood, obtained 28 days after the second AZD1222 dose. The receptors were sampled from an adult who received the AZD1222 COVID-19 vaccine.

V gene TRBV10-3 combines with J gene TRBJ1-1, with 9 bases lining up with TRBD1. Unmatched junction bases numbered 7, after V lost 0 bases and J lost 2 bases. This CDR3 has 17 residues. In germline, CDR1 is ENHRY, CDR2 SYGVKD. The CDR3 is CAISESTLDRGNTEAFF. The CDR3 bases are TGTGCCATCAGTGAGTCTACTCTGGACAGGGGAAACACTGAAGCTTTCTTT.

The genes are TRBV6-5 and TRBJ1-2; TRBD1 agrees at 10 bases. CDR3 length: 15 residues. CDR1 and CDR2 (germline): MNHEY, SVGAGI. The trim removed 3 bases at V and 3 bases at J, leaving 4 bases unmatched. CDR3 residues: CASSYHGTGDYGYTF. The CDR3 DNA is TGTGCCAGCAGTTATCACGGGACAGGGGACTATGGCTACACCTTC.

The CDR3 reads CASSPPGAPTSGNTIYF. The CDR3 DNA reads as TGTGCCAGCTCACCACCGGGAGCCCCCACCTCTGGAAACACCATATATTTT. This chain links TRBV18 with TRBJ1-3; D not certain. The CDR3 covers 17 residues. The germline V gene has CDR1 KGHSH and CDR2 LQKENI. The V gene lost 0 bases and the J gene lost 0 bases, with 12 bases spanning the gap.

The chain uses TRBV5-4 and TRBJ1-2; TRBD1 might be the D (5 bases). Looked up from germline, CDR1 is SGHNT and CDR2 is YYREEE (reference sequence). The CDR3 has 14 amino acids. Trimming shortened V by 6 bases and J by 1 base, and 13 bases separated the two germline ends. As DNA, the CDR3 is TGTGCCAGCACCGCCGGGACGGGTAACTATGGCTACACCTTC. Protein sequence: CASTAGTGNYGYTF. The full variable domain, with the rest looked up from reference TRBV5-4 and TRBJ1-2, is ETGVTQSPTHLIKTRGQQVTLRCSSQSGHNTVSWYQQALGQGPQFIFQYYREEENGRGNFPPRFSGLQFPNYSSELNVNALELDDSALYLCASTAGTGNYGYTFGSGTRLTVV.

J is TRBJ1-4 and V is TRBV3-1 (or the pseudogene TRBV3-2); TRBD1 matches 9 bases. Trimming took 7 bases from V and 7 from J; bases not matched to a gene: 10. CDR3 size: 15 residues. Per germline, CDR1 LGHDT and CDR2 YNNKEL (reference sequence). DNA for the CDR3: TGTGCCAGCAACCGCCGACAGGGGGGTAGTGAAAAACTGTTTTTT. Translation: CASNRRQGGSEKLFF.

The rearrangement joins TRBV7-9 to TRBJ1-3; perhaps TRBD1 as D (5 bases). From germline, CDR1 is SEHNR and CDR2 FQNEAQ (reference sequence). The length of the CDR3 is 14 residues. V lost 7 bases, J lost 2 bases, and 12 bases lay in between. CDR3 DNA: TGTGCCAGCACCGTCGGGGCAGCTGGAAACACCATATATTTT. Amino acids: CASTVGAAGNTIYF. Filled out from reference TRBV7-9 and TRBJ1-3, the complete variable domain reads DTGVSQNPRHKITKRGQNVTFRCDPISEHNRLYWYRQTLGQGPEFLTYFQNEAQLEKSRLLSDRFSAERPKGSFSTLEIQRTEQGDSAMYLCASTVGAAGNTIYFGEGSWLTVV.

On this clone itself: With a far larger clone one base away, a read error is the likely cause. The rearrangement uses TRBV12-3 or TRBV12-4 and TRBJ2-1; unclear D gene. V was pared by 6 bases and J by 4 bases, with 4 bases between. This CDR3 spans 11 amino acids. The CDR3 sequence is CASSQYNEQFF. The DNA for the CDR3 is TGTGCCAGCAGCCAATACAATGAGCAGTTCTTC.

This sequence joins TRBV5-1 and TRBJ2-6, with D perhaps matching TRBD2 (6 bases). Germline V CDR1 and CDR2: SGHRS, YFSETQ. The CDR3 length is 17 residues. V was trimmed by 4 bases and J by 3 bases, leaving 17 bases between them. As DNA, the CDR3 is TGCGCCAGCAGCCCGATATGGGGGGTAGGTGGGGCCAACGTCCTGACTTTC. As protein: CASSPIWGVGGANVLTF.

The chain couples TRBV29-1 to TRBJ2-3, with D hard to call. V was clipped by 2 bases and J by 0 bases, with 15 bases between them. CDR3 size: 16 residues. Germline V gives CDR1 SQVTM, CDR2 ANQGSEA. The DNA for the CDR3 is TGCAGCGTTGAATTCCCGACCGCCACTAGCACAGATACGCAGTATTTT. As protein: CSVEFPTATSTDTQYF.

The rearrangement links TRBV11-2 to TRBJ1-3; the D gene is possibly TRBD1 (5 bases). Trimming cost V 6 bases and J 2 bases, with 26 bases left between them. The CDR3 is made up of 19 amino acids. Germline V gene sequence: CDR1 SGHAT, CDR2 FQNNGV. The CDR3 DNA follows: TGTGCCAGCAGACAACTTAGAGGGAGGGGCAGGGAAACTGGAAACACCATATATTTT. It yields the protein CASRQLRGRGRETGNTIYF.

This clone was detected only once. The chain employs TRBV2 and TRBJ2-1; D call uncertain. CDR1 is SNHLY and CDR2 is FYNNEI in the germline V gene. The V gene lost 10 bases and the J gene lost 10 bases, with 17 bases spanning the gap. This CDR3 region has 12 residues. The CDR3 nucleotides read TGTGCCACCCCAGATAGCACTGGAGAGCAGTTCTTC. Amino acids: CATPDSTGEQFF.

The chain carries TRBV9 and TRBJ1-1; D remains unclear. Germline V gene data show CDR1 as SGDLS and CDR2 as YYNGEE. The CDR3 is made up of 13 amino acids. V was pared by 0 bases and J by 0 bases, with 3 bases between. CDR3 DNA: TGTGCCAGCAGCGTAGACTTGAACACTGAAGCTTTCTTT. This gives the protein CASSVDLNTEAFF.

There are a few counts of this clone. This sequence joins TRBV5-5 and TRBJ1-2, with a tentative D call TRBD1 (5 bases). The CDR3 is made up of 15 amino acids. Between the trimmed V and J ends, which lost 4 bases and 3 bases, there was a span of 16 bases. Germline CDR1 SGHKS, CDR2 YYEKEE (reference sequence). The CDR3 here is CASSRGVQRDYGYTF. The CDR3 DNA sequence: TGTGCCAGCAGCCGGGGGGTCCAAAGGGACTATGGCTACACCTTC.

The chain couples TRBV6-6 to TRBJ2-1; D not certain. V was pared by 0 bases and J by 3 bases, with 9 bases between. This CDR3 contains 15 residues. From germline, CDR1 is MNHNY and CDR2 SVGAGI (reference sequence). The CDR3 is CASSYSMVDYNEQFF. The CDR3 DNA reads TGTGCCAGCAGTTACTCGATGGTGGACTACAATGAGCAGTTCTTC.

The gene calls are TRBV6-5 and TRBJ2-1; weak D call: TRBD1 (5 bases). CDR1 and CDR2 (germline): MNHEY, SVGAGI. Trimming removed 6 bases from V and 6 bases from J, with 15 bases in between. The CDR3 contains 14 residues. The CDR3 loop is CASSQGYVSNEQFF. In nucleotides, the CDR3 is TGTGCCAGCAGCCAGGGTTACGTATCCAATGAGCAGTTCTTC.

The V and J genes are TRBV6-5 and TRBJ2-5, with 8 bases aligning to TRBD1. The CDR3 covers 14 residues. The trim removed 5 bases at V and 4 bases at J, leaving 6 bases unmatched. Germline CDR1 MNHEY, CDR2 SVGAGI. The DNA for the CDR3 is TGTGCCAGCAGTCTTTTGGGGACAGGAGAGACCCAGTACTTC. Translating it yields CASSLLGTGETQYF.

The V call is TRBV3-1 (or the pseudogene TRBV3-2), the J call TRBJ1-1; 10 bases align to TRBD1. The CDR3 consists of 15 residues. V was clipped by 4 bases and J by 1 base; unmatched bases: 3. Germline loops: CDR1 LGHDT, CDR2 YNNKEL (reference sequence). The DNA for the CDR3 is TGTGCCAGCAGCCGACAGGGGGCCGGGAACACTGAAGCTTTCTTT. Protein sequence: CASSRQGAGNTEAFF.

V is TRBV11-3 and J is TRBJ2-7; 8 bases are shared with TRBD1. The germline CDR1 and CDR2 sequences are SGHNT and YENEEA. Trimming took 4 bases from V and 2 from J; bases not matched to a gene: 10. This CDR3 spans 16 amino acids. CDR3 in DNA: TGTGCCAGCAGCTCGGGTCCCGGACAGGGAACCTACGAGCAGTACTTC. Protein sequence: CASSSGPGQGTYEQYF.

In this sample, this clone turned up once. This CDR3 is CASSLGQGGTEAFF. DNA of the CDR3: TGTGCCAGCAGTTTGGGCCAAGGGGGCACTGAAGCTTTCTTT. The genes are TRBV27 and TRBJ1-1, with D perhaps TRBD1 (6 bases). Trimming cost V 3 bases and J 4 bases, with 12 bases left between them. CDR3 length equals 14 residues. Germline V gene sequence: CDR1 MNHEY, CDR2 SMNVEV (reference sequence).

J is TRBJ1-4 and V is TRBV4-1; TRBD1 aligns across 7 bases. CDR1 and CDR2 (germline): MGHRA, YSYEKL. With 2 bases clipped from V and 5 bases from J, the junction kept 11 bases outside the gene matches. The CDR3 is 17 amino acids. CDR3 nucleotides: TGCGCCAGCAGCCAACCCCGGGACAGAGGTTGGAATGAAAAACTGTTTTTT. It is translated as CASSQPRDRGWNEKLFF.

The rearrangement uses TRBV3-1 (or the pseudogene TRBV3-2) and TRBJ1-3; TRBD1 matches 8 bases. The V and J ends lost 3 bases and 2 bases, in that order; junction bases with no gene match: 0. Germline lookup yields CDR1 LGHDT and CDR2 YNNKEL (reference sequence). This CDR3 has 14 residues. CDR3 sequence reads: CASSQGQAGNTIYF. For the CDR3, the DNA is TGTGCCAGCAGCCAGGGACAGGCTGGAAACACCATATATTTT.

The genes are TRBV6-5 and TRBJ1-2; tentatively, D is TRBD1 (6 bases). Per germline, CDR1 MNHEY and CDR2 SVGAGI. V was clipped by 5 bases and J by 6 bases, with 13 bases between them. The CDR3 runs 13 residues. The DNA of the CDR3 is TGTGCCAGCAGTCCACAGGGCTTGCATGGCTACACCTTC. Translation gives CASSPQGLHGYTF.

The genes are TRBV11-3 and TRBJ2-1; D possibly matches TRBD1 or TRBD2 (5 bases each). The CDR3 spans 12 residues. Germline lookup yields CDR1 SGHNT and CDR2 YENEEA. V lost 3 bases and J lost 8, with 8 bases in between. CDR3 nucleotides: TGTGCCAGCAGCTTGGGGCGGGATGAGCAGTTCTTC. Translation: CASSLGRDEQFF.

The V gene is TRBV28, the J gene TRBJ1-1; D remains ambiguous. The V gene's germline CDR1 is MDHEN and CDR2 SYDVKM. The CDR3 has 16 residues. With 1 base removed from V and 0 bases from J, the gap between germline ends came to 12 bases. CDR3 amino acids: CASSLFLDAMNTEAFF. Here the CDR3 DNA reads TGTGCCAGCAGTTTATTTCTCGACGCCATGAACACTGAAGCTTTCTTT. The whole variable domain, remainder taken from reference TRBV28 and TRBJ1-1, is DVKVTQSSRYLVKRTGEKVFLECVQDMDHENMFWYRQDPGLGLRLIYFSYDVKMKEKGDIPEGYSVSREKKERFSLILESASTNQTSMYLCASSLFLDAMNTEAFFGQGTRLTVV.

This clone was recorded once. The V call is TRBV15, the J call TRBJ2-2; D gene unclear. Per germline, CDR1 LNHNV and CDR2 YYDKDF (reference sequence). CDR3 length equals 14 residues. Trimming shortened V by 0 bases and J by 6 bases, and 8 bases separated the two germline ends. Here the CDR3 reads CATSRDLGPGELFF. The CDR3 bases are TGTGCCACCAGCAGAGATTTGGGTCCCGGGGAGCTGTTTTTT.

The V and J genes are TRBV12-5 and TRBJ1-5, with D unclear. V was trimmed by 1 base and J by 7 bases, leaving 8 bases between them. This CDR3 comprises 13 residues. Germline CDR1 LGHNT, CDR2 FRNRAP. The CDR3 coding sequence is TGTGCTAGTGGTTTGGAGGACGACCAGCCCCAGCATTTT. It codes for CASGLEDDQPQHF.

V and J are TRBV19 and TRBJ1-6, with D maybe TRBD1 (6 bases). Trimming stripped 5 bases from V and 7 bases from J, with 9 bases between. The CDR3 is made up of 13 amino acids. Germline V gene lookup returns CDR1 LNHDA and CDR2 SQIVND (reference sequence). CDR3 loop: CASSGQLNSPLHF. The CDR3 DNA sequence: TGTGCCAGTAGTGGACAGCTAAATTCACCCCTCCACTTT.

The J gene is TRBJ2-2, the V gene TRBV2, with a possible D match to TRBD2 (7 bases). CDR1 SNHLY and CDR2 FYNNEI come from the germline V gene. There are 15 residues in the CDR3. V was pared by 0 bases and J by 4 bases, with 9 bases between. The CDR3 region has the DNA TGTGCCAGCAGTGAAGCGGGAGGGGGCACCGGGGAGCTGTTTTTT. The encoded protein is CASSEAGGGTGELFF.